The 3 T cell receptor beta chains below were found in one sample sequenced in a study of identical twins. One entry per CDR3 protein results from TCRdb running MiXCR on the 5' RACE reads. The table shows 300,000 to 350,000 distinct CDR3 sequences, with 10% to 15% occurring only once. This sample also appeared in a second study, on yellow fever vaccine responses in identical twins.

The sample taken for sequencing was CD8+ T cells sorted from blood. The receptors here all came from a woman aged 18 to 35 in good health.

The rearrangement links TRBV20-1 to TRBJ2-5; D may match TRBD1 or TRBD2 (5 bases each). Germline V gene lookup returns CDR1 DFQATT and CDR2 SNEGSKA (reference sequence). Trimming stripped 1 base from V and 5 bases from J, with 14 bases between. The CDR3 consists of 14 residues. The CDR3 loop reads CSARALEGWETQYF. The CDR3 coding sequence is TGCAGTGCTAGAGCCCTCGAGGGGTGGGAGACCCAGTACTTC.

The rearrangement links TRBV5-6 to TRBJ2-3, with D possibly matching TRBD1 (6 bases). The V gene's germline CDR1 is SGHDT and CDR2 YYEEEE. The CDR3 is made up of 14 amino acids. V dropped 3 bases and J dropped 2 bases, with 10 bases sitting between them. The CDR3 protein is CASSSRGFTDTQYF. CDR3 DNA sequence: TGTGCCAGCAGCTCCAGGGGCTTCACAGATACGCAGTATTTT.

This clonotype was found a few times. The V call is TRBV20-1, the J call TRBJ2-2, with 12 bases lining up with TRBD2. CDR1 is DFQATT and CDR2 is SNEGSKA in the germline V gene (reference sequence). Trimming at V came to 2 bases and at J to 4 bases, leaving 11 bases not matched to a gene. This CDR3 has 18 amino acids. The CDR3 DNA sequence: TGCAGTGCTAGAAAGACTAGCGGGGGACAATCGGGCACCGGGGAGCTGTTTTTT. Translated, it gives CSARKTSGGQSGTGELFF.